This TCR beta chain was documented in a study of CD8+ T cells in alopecia areata. Study conclusions and caveats: Within the top 100, expanded CD8+ clones significantly decreased with tofacitinib, as did scalp clonality.

Reverse transcription of extracted RNA yielded cDNA, which provided the sequencing template. TCRdb's copy holds only in-frame clones and misses some; the assay was immunoSEQ multiplex PCR. There are 150,000 to 200,000 clones in the sample; about three fifths occur only once, and around 0.91% lies in the top ten. Notes on this clone: Its antigen is as yet unknown. The same CDR3 arises from other DNA sequences in this sample as well.

Indicated treatment: oral pan-JAK inhibitor, 5-10 mg twice daily. Losses at the gene ends were 3 bases for V and 4 bases for J; bases not matched to a gene: 3. The CDR3 totals 12 residues. The germline V gene has CDR1 SQVTM and CDR2 ANQGSEA. The material was CD4+ T cells sorted from blood, obtained at week 4, from a patient treated with tofacitinib. The source of this sequence is a human donor with alopecia areata. The chain employs TRBV29-1 and TRBJ2-7, with 7 bases that match TRBD1. CDR3 sequence: CSVEAGGYEQYF. CDR3 sequence (DNA): TGCAGCGTTGAGGCAGGGGGTTACGAGCAGTACTTC.